Sequencing of this T cell receptor (beta chain) was carried out in a study of T cell responses to AZD1222 COVID-19 vaccine. Study-level points and caveats: It was only after the peak T cell response that any repertoires were sampled. CD4 TCRs linked to vaccination spanned spike, dominating at 160-218 and 743-854. Baseline antibody screening turned up just six or seven seropositive AZD1222 recipients.

Data came from immunoSEQ multiplex PCR; TCRdb stores just in-frame clones and leaves some out. The sample has around 200,000 clones, 85% to 95% seen once. Points on this clone: Antigen: not known.

Germline CDR1 and CDR2: KGHDR and SFDVKD. There are 14 residues in the CDR3. Trimming left V 4 bases short and J 10 bases short, with 18 bases between. The chain recombines TRBV24-1 with TRBJ1-1; D gene unclear. This sequence originates from an adult who received the MenACWY meningococcal vaccine as a control. The sample in question was peripheral blood, obtained 28 days after the second dose of the MenACWY control vaccine. CDR3 DNA: TGTGCCACCAGTGACCCATTCGAATACGGTGGAGCTTTCTTT. It specifies CATSDPFEYGGAFF.